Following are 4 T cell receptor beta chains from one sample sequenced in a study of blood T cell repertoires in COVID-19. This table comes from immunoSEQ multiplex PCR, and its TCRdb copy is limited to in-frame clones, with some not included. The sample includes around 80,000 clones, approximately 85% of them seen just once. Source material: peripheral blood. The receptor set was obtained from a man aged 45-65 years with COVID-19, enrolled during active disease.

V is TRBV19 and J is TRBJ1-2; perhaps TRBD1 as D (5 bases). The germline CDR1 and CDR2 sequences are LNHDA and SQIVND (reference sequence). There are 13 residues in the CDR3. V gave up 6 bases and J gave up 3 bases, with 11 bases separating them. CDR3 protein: CASSETDYYGYTF. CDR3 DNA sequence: TGTGCCAGTAGCGAGACAGACTACTATGGCTACACCTTC. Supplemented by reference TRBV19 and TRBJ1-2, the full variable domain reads DGGITQSPKYLFRKEGQNVTLSCEQNLNHDAMYWYRQDPGQGLRLIYYSQIVNDFQKGDIAEGYSVSREKKESFPLTVTSAQKNPTAFYLCASSETDYYGYTFGSGTRLTVV.

CDR3: CASSLAGDGYTF. CDR3 in DNA: TGCGCCAGCAGCTTGGCAGGGGATGGCTACACCTTC. The chain couples TRBV5-1 to TRBJ1-2; a possible D gene is TRBD1 (6 bases). Germline values: CDR1 SGHRS, CDR2 YFSETQ. V lost 0 bases to trimming and J lost 6 bases, with 6 bases between them. The CDR3 consists of 12 residues.

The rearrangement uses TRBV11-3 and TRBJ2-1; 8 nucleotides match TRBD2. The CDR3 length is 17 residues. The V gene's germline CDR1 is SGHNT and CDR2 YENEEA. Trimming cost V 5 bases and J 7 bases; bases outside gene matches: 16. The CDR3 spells CASSRGLASLNGNEQFF. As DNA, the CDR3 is TGTGCCAGCAGCAGAGGACTAGCCTCCTTGAACGGTAATGAGCAGTTCTTC.

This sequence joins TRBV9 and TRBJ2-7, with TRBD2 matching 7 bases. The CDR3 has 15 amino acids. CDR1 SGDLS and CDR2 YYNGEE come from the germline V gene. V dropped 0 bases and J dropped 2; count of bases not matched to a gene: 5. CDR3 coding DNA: TGTGCCAGCAGCGTAGCGGCGGGAGAGACCTACGAGCAGTACTTC. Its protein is CASSVAAGETYEQYF.